This T cell receptor beta chain was sequenced during a study of OX40 agonist ivuxolimab in advanced cancers. CDR1 is SGHNT, CDR2 YYREEE, per germline (reference sequence). V shed 5 bases and J shed 3 bases, with 11 bases lying between them. The CDR3 length is 13 residues. Profiled with immunoSEQ multiplex PCR; TCRdb holds only in-frame clones, not every one. The table shows roughly 150,000 clones, with 85% to 95% occurring only once. The sequence derives from an adult with an advanced solid tumor such as melanoma, head and neck, liver or kidney cancer. V and J are TRBV5-4 and TRBJ1-1, with D unclear. Specimen: CD4+ or CD8+ T cells sorted from blood, collected in a trial of the OX40 agonist ivuxolimab. DNA for the CDR3: TGTGCCAGCAGATCGGAGATCTACACTGAAGCTTTCTTT. Translating it yields CASRSEIYTEAFF.